Below are 17 T cell receptor beta chains sequenced from a single sample in a study of blood T cell repertoires in COVID-19. Generated by immunoSEQ multiplex PCR, the TCRdb table keeps only in-frame clones and is missing some. The table records approximately 200,000 clones, 75% to 90% of them present only once. The sequenced sample was PBMCs or T cells enriched from blood (not recorded which). Receptor source: a man aged 40-55 years who had recovered from COVID-19.

The chain combines TRBV7-2 with TRBJ1-1, with TRBD1 as a possible D gene (5 bases). The ends were cut back, 7 bases at V and 0 bases at J, with 12 bases in the middle. Looked up from germline, CDR1 is SGHTA and CDR2 is FQGNSA. The CDR3 sequence is 14 residues long. The CDR3 region is CASKKTALNTEAFF. Here the CDR3 DNA reads TGTGCCAGCAAAAAGACAGCTTTGAACACTGAAGCTTTCTTT.

This clone was detected only once. This chain joins TRBV10-2 and TRBJ2-7; 9 bases agree with TRBD1. CDR1 and CDR2 from the germline V gene are WSHSY and SAAADI. CDR3 length: 13 residues. Germline trimming cut 6 bases from V and 6 bases from J; bases unmatched to any gene: 6. The CDR3, as DNA: TGCGCCAGCAGGTCCGGGACAGGGTTCGAGCAGTACTTC. It encodes CASRSGTGFEQYF.

This clone was seen a handful of times. The gene calls are TRBV30 and TRBJ1-1; D remains ambiguous. Deletions cut 4 bases from V and 4 bases from J, with 13 bases between. Germline V gives CDR1 GTSNPN, CDR2 SVGIG (reference sequence). CDR3 length equals 13 residues. CDR3 amino acids: CAWTRSSTTEAFF. CDR3 sequence (DNA): TGTGCCTGGACTCGGTCCTCTACCACTGAAGCTTTCTTT.

The rearrangement joins TRBV19 to TRBJ2-7, with 10 bases identical to TRBD1. After removal of 5 bases from V and 5 bases from J, the junction contained 6 bases not matched to a gene. This CDR3 is built from 14 residues. CDR1 is LNHDA and CDR2 is SQIVND in the germline V gene (reference sequence). This CDR3 reads CASSPGTGVDEQYF. CDR3 in DNA: TGTGCCAGTAGTCCCGGGACAGGGGTGGACGAGCAGTACTTC.

V usage is TRBV27 and J usage is TRBJ1-1, with 9 bases lining up with TRBD1. Germline V gene lookup returns CDR1 MNHEY and CDR2 SMNVEV (reference sequence). The CDR3 runs to 14 residues. The J segment lost 3 bases and the V segment lost 10 bases, leaving 9 bases of the junction unmatched. The CDR3 reads CATRTGGRDTEAFF. The CDR3 DNA follows: TGTGCCACCCGCACAGGGGGCAGGGACACTGAAGCTTTCTTT.

The chain carries TRBV19 and TRBJ2-1, with a weak D call TRBD2 (5 bases). The ends were cut back, 7 bases at V and 9 bases at J, with 28 bases in the middle. CDR1 LNHDA and CDR2 SQIVND come from the germline V gene (reference sequence). This CDR3 is 17 amino acids long. The CDR3 here is CASTTIHSYQTRGEQFF. The CDR3 DNA is TGTGCCAGTACTACAATCCATAGTTACCAAACCCGGGGTGAGCAGTTCTTC.

The chain carries TRBV10-3 and TRBJ1-2, with D tentatively TRBD1 (6 bases). Germline loops: CDR1 ENHRY, CDR2 SYGVKD. Trimming cost V 4 bases and J 3 bases, with 15 bases left between them. The CDR3 totals 15 residues. The CDR3, as DNA: TGTGCCATCAGTGGGGATTGGTCAGGGGACTATGGCTACACCTTC. Its protein product is CAISGDWSGDYGYTF.

This sequence joins TRBV14 and TRBJ2-7, with TRBD1 identical over 8 bases. The ends lost 6 bases at V and 6 bases at J; junction bases unmatched: 10. CDR1 and CDR2 from the germline V gene are SGHDN and FVKESK. This CDR3 contains 14 residues. Written as DNA, the CDR3 is TGTGCCAGCAGATTACAGGGGGGAAGCGGCGAGCAGTACTTC. Its protein is CASRLQGGSGEQYF.

The gene calls are TRBV19 and TRBJ1-2, with D possibly being TRBD1 (6 bases). The CDR3 extends over 14 amino acids. Germline V gene sequence: CDR1 LNHDA, CDR2 SQIVND (reference sequence). V lost 6 bases and J 5 bases, leaving 16 bases between the germline ends. As DNA, the CDR3 is TGTGCCAGTAGACCCTGGGGGCCGCAGTATGGCTACACCTTC. This codes for CASRPWGPQYGYTF.

The CDR3 DNA is TGTGCCAGCAGTTCTACAGCGGGGACTAGCCTAACCTACGAGCAGTACTTC. It yields the protein CASSSTAGTSLTYEQYF. The chain is built from TRBV13 and TRBJ2-7; 9 bases are shared with TRBD2. With V trimmed by 6 bases and J by 2 bases, 14 bases remained unmatched. This CDR3 is built from 17 residues. The V gene's germline CDR1 is PRHDT and CDR2 FYEKMQ (reference sequence).

The V gene is TRBV9, the J gene TRBJ2-1; 11 bases align to TRBD1. The CDR3 loop spans 16 amino acids. V gave up 0 bases and J gave up 8 bases; unmatched junction bases: 7. Germline CDR1 and CDR2: SGDLS and YYNGEE. The CDR3 DNA follows: TGTGCCAGCAGCGTAGGCCGGACAGGGGGCAAGGATGAGCAGTTCTTC. Residues: CASSVGRTGGKDEQFF.

This chain joins TRBV5-1 and TRBJ1-3; tentative D call: TRBD1 (5 bases). The germline V and J ends were trimmed by 6 bases and 2 bases, with 15 bases remaining between them. The CDR3 runs 15 residues. Germline lookup yields CDR1 SGHRS and CDR2 YFSETQ. The CDR3 loop is CASTSAGGPGNTIYF. CDR3 coding DNA: TGCGCCAGCACCTCGGCCGGGGGACCTGGAAACACCATATATTTT.

V and J are TRBV19 and TRBJ1-5; D gene unclear. Per germline, CDR1 LNHDA and CDR2 SQIVND (reference sequence). This CDR3 is 14 amino acids long. Trimming pared 4 bases from V and 4 bases from J, leaving 11 bases between. The CDR3, as DNA: TGTGCCAGTAGTAGATTTACTCTAAATCAGCCCCAGCATTTT. It encodes CASSRFTLNQPQHF.

This clone occurred once. This chain connects TRBV19 to TRBJ2-5; a weak D match, TRBD2 (6 bases). The V gene lost 3 bases and the J gene lost 5 bases, with 10 bases spanning the gap. Germline V CDR1 and CDR2: LNHDA, SQIVND (reference sequence). This CDR3 spans 13 amino acids. The CDR3 nucleotides are TGTGCCAGTAGTATGGGGGGATTCGAGACCCAGTACTTC. Encoded protein: CASSMGGFETQYF.

The rearrangement uses TRBV5-1 and TRBJ2-2; the D gene is possibly TRBD2 (6 bases). The CDR3 spans 16 residues. Germline V gives CDR1 SGHRS, CDR2 YFSETQ. Trimming left V 3 bases short and J 7 bases short, with 19 bases between. The CDR3 coding sequence is TGCGCCAGCAGCTCGCCAACTAGCTTCTCTAGCGGGGAGCTGTTTTTT. Protein: CASSSPTSFSSGELFF. The whole variable domain, remainder taken from reference TRBV5-1 and TRBJ2-2, is KAGVTQTPRYLIKTRGQQVTLSCSPISGHRSVSWYQQTPGQGLQFLFEYFSETQRNKGNFPGRFSGRQFSNSRSEMNVSTLELGDSALYLCASSSPTSFSSGELFFGEGSRLTVL.

This clone has a handful of counts. This sequence joins TRBV5-1 and TRBJ2-3, with D perhaps matching TRBD2 (6 bases). Looked up from germline, CDR1 is SGHRS and CDR2 is YFSETQ. This CDR3 has 14 amino acids. Trimming stripped 4 bases from V and 2 bases from J, with 11 bases between. For the CDR3, the DNA is TGCGCCAGCAGCCCGGGGGAACACACAGATACGCAGTATTTT. Residues: CASSPGEHTDTQYF.

The rearrangement links TRBV6-5 to TRBJ1-5; 8 nucleotides align to TRBD1. Germline V gives CDR1 MNHEY, CDR2 SVGAGI. CDR3 size: 14 residues. Trimming took 6 bases from V and 2 from J; bases not matched to a gene: 3. The CDR3 DNA reads TGTGCCAGCAGAGTGACAGGGGGCAATCAGCCCCAGCATTTT. This encodes CASRVTGGNQPQHF.